The 19 T cell receptor beta chains below were found in one sample sequenced in a study of blood T cell repertoires in COVID-19. Clones were sequenced by immunoSEQ multiplex PCR, and TCRdb holds only the in-frame ones, with some missing. Counted here are approximately 150,000 clones, around 80% occurring once; the ten biggest clones make up 5%. Sequenced input: peripheral blood. The receptors were gathered from a woman between 45 and 60 years old with acute or convalescent COVID-19.

The chain employs TRBV7-5 and TRBJ2-7; no DNA check was done on the table's D call, TRBD2. TRBV7-5 is a pseudogene segment. The CDR3 covers 15 residues. CDR3 loop: CVRSLASGGPYEQYF. CDR3 DNA: TGTGTCAGAAGCTTAGCTAGCGGGGGACCCTACGAGCAGTACTTC.

The chain employs TRBV18 and TRBJ2-2; perhaps TRBD1 as D (6 bases). CDR3 length: 15 residues. Germline V gene lookup returns CDR1 KGHSH and CDR2 LQKENI. Between the trimmed V and J ends, which lost 6 bases and 0 bases, there was a span of 11 bases. CDR3 sequence: CASSYRTANTGELFF. CDR3 DNA sequence: TGTGCCAGCTCGTACCGGACAGCGAACACCGGGGAGCTGTTTTTT.

The gene calls are TRBV7-9 and TRBJ2-4; 7 nucleotides match TRBD2. The CDR3 runs 14 residues. CDR1 and CDR2 (germline): SEHNR, FQNEAQ (reference sequence). Unmatched junction bases numbered 8, after V lost 5 bases and J lost 7 bases. CDR3: CASSPSGRGNIQYF. DNA of the CDR3: TGTGCCAGCAGCCCCAGTGGGCGGGGGAACATTCAGTACTTC.

The chain is built from TRBV28 and TRBJ1-2; D possibly corresponds to TRBD1 (6 bases). CDR3 length: 15 residues. CDR1 is MDHEN and CDR2 is SYDVKM in the germline V gene. V lost 6 bases to trimming and J lost 2 bases, with 16 bases between them. Written as DNA, the CDR3 is TGTGCCAGCAGCCCCACGGGGAGGGGGAACTATGGCTACACCTTC. This sequence encodes CASSPTGRGNYGYTF.

This chain links TRBV27 with TRBJ2-7; 7 bases map to TRBD1. With V trimmed by 0 bases and J by 2 bases, 7 bases remained unmatched. CDR1 and CDR2 (germline): MNHEY, SMNVEV (reference sequence). The CDR3 is 16 amino acids. For the CDR3, the DNA is TGTGCCAGCAGTTTATCGACGGGACAGACAACCTACGAGCAGTACTTC. It yields the protein CASSLSTGQTTYEQYF.

This sequence joins TRBV3-1 (or the pseudogene TRBV3-2) and TRBJ2-3; the match to TRBD2 covers 8 bases. The CDR3 sequence is 17 residues long. The V gene end was trimmed by 0 bases and the J gene end by 8 bases; junction bases not matched to a gene: 13. Germline CDR1 LGHDT, CDR2 YNNKEL (reference sequence). The DNA of the CDR3 is TGTGCCAGCAGCCAAGAAGTGACGGGGGGGGCCGCGGGTACGCAGTATTTT. The encoded protein is CASSQEVTGGAAGTQYF.

The gene calls are TRBV9 and TRBJ2-2, with a possible D match to TRBD1 (6 bases). V lost 4 bases and J 4 bases, leaving 14 bases between the germline ends. The germline V gene has CDR1 SGDLS and CDR2 YYNGEE. The CDR3 runs 15 residues. The CDR3 sequence: CASSPGHGGTGELFF. CDR3 nucleotides: TGTGCCAGCAGCCCGGGACACGGTGGCACCGGGGAGCTGTTTTTT. The full variable domain, in which reference TRBV9 and TRBJ2-2 provide the parts outside the CDR3, is DSGVTQTPKHLITATGQRVTLRCSPRSGDLSVYWYQQSLDQGLQFLIQYYNGEERAKGNILERFSAQQFPDLHSELNLSSLELGDSALYFCASSPGHGGTGELFFGEGSRLTVL.

This clone was detected only a few times. V usage is TRBV5-1 and J usage is TRBJ1-4; D is perhaps TRBD1 (5 bases). CDR1 is SGHRS and CDR2 is YFSETQ in the germline V gene. Trimming took 2 bases from V and 1 from J, leaving 6 bases between them. CDR3 length: 14 residues. The CDR3 sequence: CASSFQGTNEKLFF. The CDR3 DNA is TGCGCCAGCAGCTTCCAGGGAACTAATGAAAAACTGTTTTTT.

The chain couples TRBV7-9 to TRBJ1-2; D is ambiguous. Trimming left V 5 bases short and J 6 bases short, with 10 bases between. CDR1 is SEHNR, CDR2 FQNEAQ, per germline (reference sequence). The CDR3 covers 12 residues. This CDR3 reads CASSNRVDGYTF. CDR3 in DNA: TGTGCCAGCAGCAACCGGGTAGATGGCTACACCTTC.

V usage is TRBV6-2 or TRBV6-3 and J usage is TRBJ2-7; 9 bases align to TRBD1. The CDR3 extends over 14 amino acids. Germline assignment: CDR1 MNHEY and CDR2 SVGEGT. Trimming cost V 4 bases and J 5 bases; bases outside gene matches: 6. The CDR3 bases are TGTGCCAGCAGTTCGGGACAGGGAACCCACGAGCAGTACTTC. It encodes CASSSGQGTHEQYF.

The CDR3 DNA reads as TGCGCCAGCAGCGGGAGACAGGGGGTTCGCGTCGAGACCCAGTACTTC. Its protein product is CASSGRQGVRVETQYF. The gene calls are TRBV5-1 and TRBJ2-5; 9 bases agree with TRBD1. The trim removed 4 bases at V and 5 bases at J, leaving 12 bases unmatched. The germline gives CDR1 SGHRS, CDR2 YFSETQ. The CDR3 is 16 residues long.

This clone turned up a few times. The chain recombines TRBV6-2 or TRBV6-3 with TRBJ2-3, with D perhaps matching TRBD2 (6 bases). V was cut by 4 bases and J by 10 bases, with 12 bases left in between. The CDR3 contains 12 residues. CDR1 and CDR2 from the germline V gene are MNHEY and SVGEGT. The CDR3: CASSSPGEAQYF. In DNA form, the CDR3 reads TGTGCCAGCAGTTCCCCGGGGGAGGCGCAGTATTTT.

The chain joins TRBV30 to TRBJ1-1; the D is unclear. Germline loops: CDR1 GTSNPN, CDR2 SVGIG (reference sequence). Trimming removed 0 bases from V and 11 bases from J, with 19 bases in between. The CDR3 extends over 14 amino acids. The CDR3 reads CAWSVQLLEGNAFF. CDR3 sequence (DNA): TGTGCCTGGAGTGTACAGCTACTGGAGGGTAACGCTTTCTTT.

The V and J genes are TRBV28 and TRBJ1-1; a weak D match, TRBD1 (5 bases). Germline V CDR1 and CDR2: MDHEN, SYDVKM. The CDR3 has 12 amino acids. Trimming removed 5 bases from V and 11 bases from J, with 15 bases in between. CDR3 nucleotides: TGTGCCAGCAGTCTCGCTCGGGGGGATGCTTTCTTT. Translation: CASSLARGDAFF.

This rearrangement joins TRBV7-7 to TRBJ2-3, with D possibly matching TRBD2 (5 bases). Per germline, CDR1 SSHAT and CDR2 FNYEAQ (reference sequence). Trimming took 1 base from V and 1 from J, leaving 6 bases between them. This CDR3 region has 14 residues. The CDR3 nucleotides read TGTGCCAGCAGCTTAGTCGGGGGCACAGATACGCAGTATTTT. It specifies CASSLVGGTDTQYF.

The rearrangement joins TRBV3-1 (or the pseudogene TRBV3-2) to TRBJ1-1; TRBD1 is a possible D gene (5 bases). This CDR3 contains 15 residues. V shed 1 base and J shed 5 bases, with 14 bases lying between them. Per germline, CDR1 LGHDT and CDR2 YNNKEL (reference sequence). CDR3 residues: CASSQGDSRTTEAFF. Written as DNA, the CDR3 is TGTGCCAGCAGCCAAGGGGACTCAAGGACTACTGAAGCTTTCTTT.

V and J are TRBV5-1 and TRBJ2-1, with 8 bases aligning to TRBD1. This CDR3 has 16 amino acids. Germline trimming cut 1 base from V and 15 bases from J; bases unmatched to any gene: 18. The germline V gene encodes CDR1 SGHRS and CDR2 YFSETQ. The CDR3 protein is CASSLTTSGQGYPGFF. The CDR3 nucleotides are TGCGCCAGCAGCTTGACCACTTCAGGACAGGGTTACCCCGGGTTCTTC. Based on the CDR3 plus reference TRBV5-1 and TRBJ2-1, the full variable domain is KAGVTQTPRYLIKTRGQQVTLSCSPISGHRSVSWYQQTPGQGLQFLFEYFSETQRNKGNFPGRFSGRQFSNSRSEMNVSTLELGDSALYLCASSLTTSGQGYPGFFGPGTRLTVL.

There are a few counts of this clone. The chain has TRBV5-6 and TRBJ1-6, with 7 bases matching TRBD1. This CDR3 is 15 amino acids long. Germline CDR1 and CDR2: SGHDT and YYEEEE. The junction had 4 bases not matched to a gene; V was cut back by 4 bases and J by 3 bases. The DNA of the CDR3 is TGTGCCAGCAGCACCGGACAGGACTATAATTCACCCCTCCACTTT. This translates into CASSTGQDYNSPLHF.

The chain carries TRBV15 and TRBJ2-5; weak D call: TRBD1 (6 bases). CDR1 and CDR2 (germline): LNHNV, YYDKDF (reference sequence). V was pared by 3 bases and J by 5 bases, with 16 bases between. This CDR3 contains 15 residues. The CDR3 loop reads CATSRAQGILETQYF. In DNA form, the CDR3 reads TGTGCCACCAGCAGGGCACAGGGTATCCTGGAGACCCAGTACTTC.